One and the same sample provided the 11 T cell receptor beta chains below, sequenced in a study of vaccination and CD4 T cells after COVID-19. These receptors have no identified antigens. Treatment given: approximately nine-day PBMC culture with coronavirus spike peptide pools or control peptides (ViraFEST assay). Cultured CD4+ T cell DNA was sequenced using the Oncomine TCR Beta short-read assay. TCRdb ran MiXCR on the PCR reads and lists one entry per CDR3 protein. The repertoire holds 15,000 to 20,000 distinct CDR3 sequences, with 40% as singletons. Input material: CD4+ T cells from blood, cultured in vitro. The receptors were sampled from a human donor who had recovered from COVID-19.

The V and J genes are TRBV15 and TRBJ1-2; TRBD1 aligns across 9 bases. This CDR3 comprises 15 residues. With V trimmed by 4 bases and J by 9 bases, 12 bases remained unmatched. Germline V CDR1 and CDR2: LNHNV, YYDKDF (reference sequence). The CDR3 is CATSMPGQGLSSYTF. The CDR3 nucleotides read TGTGCCACCAGCATGCCGGGACAGGGCCTCAGTAGCTACACCTTC.

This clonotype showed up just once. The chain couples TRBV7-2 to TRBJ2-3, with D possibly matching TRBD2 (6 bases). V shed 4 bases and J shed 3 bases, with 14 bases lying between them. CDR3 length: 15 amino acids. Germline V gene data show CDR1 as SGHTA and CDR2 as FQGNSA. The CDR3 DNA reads TGTGCCAGCAGCTCTGCGGGGAAAGTGACAGATACGCAGTATTTT. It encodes CASSSAGKVTDTQYF.

The CDR3 coding sequence is TGTGCCAGCAGCTTAATCGGGATGAAGCAAAACATTCAGTACTTC. Translation: CASSLIGMKQNIQYF. The V and J genes are TRBV7-2 and TRBJ2-4, with D possibly TRBD2 on 5 matching bases. Germline assignment: CDR1 SGHTA and CDR2 FQGNSA. V was clipped by 2 bases and J by 5 bases, with 13 bases between them. CDR3 length: 15 amino acids.

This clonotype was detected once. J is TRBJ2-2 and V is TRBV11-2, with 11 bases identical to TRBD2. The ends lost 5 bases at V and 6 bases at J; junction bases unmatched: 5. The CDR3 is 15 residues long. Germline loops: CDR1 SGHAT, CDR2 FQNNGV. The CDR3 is CASSPLAGVAGELFF. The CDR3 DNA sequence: TGTGCCAGCAGCCCACTAGCGGGAGTGGCCGGGGAGCTGTTTTTT.

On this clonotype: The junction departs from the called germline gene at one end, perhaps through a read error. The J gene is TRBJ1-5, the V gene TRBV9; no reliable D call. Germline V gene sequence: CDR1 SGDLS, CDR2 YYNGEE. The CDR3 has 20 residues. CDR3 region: CASSVVGFANPLAPRSAPAF. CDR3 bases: TGTGCCAGCAGCGTAGTGGGATTCGCAAACCCCCTGGCTCCTAGATCAGCCCCAGCATTT.

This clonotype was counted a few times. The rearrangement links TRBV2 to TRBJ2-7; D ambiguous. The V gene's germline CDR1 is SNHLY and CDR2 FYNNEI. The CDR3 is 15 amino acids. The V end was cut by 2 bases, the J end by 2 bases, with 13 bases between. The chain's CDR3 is CASSESLVVTYEQYF. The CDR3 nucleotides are TGTGCCAGCAGTGAATCCCTTGTGGTGACCTACGAGCAGTACTTC.

CDR3 protein: CASSSYNSAGELFF. CDR3 coding DNA: TGTGCCAGCAGCTCCTACAATTCGGCCGGGGAGCTGTTTTTT. The chain carries TRBV7-6 and TRBJ2-2; D remains unclear. The CDR3 loop spans 14 amino acids. The ends were cut back, 4 bases at V and 6 bases at J, with 12 bases in the middle. Germline V gene data show CDR1 as SGHVS and CDR2 as FNYEAQ.

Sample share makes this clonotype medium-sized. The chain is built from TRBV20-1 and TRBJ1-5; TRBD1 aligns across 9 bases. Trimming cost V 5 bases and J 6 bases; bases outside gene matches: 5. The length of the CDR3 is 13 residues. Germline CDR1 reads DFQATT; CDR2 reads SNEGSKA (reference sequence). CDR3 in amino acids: CSAGGQGSQPQHF. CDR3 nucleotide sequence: TGCAGTGCTGGGGGACAGGGAAGTCAGCCCCAGCATTTT.

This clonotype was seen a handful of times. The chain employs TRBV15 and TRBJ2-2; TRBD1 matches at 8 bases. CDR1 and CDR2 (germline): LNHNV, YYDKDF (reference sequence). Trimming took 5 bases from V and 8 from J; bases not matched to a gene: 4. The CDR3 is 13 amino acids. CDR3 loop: CATSLTGDGELFF. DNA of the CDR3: TGTGCCACCAGCCTGACAGGGGATGGGGAGCTGTTTTTT.

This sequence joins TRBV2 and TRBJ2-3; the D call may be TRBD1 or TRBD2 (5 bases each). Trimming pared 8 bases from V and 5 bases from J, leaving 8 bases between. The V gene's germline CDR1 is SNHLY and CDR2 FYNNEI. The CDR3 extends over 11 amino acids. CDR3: CASGTRDTQYF. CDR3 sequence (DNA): TGTGCCAGCGGGACGAGAGATACGCAGTATTTT.

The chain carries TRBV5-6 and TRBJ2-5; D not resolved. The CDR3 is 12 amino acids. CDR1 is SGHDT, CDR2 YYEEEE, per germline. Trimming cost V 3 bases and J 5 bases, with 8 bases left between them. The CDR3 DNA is TGTGCCAGCAGCTGGGAAAGGGAGACCCAGTACTTC. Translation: CASSWERETQYF.